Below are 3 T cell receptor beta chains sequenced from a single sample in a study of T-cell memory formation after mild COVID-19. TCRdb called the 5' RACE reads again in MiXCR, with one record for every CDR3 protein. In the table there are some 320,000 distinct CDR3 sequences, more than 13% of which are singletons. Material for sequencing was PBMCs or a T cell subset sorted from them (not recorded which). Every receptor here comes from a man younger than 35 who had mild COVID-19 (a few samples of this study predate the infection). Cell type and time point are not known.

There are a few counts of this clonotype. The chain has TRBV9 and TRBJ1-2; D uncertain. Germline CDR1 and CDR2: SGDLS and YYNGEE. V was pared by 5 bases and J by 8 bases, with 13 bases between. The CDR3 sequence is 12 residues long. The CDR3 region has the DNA TGTGCCAGCAGTCCTCCGCGTGGCGGCTACACCTTC. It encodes CASSPPRGGYTF.

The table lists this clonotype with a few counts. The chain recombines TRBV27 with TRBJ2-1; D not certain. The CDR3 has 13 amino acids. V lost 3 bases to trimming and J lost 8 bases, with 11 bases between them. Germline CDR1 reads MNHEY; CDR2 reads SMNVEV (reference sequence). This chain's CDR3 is CASSLYKLDEQFF. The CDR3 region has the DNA TGTGCCAGCAGTTTGTACAAACTGGATGAGCAGTTCTTC.

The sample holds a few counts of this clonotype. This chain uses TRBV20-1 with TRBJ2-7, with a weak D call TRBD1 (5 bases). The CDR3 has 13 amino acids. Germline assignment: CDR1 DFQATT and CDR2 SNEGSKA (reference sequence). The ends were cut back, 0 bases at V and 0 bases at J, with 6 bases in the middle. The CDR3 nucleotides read TGCAGTGCTAGAGAGACAGCCTCCTACGAGCAGTACTTC. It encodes CSARETASYEQYF.